Each of the 6 T cell receptor beta chains below was sequenced from the same sample in a study of identifying expanded T cells in peripheral blood. Profiling relied on immunoSEQ multiplex PCR, and the TCRdb table lists in-frame clones only, not all of them. The repertoire holds about 80,000 clones, about 90% seen once, with 7.3% in the top ten. The sample consisted of blood. These receptors all stem from a person between 18 and 69 years old in good health.

The J gene is TRBJ2-5, the V gene TRBV30; D possibly matches TRBD1 or TRBD2 (5 bases each). The V end was cut by 3 bases, the J end by 5 bases, with 10 bases between. CDR3 length equals 12 residues. The germline V gene encodes CDR1 GTSNPN and CDR2 SVGIG (reference sequence). The CDR3 DNA reads as TGTGCCTGGAGCCCCGGGGCCGAGACCCAGTACTTC. Translation: CAWSPGAETQYF.

This chain links TRBV7-9 with TRBJ1-2, with unresolved D. The CDR3 totals 15 residues. CDR1 and CDR2 from the germline V gene are SEHNR and FQNEAQ (reference sequence). The germline V and J ends were trimmed by 0 bases and 7 bases, with 15 bases remaining between them. The DNA for the CDR3 is TGTGCCAGCAGCTTAGCGGTGTTGGTCCTCGGTGGCTACACCTTC. This codes for CASSLAVLVLGGYTF.

The count of this clone is one. The chain is built from TRBV6-5 and TRBJ2-6; no clear D gene. Trimming removed 4 bases from V and 2 bases from J, with 0 bases in between. The CDR3 totals 12 residues. In germline, CDR1 is MNHEY, CDR2 SVGAGI. CDR3 in DNA: TGTGCCAGCAGTTCTGGGGCCAACGTCCTGACTTTC. This translates into CASSSGANVLTF.

This chain links TRBV10-3 with TRBJ1-2; perhaps TRBD1 as D (5 bases). This CDR3 region has 13 residues. Per the germline V gene, CDR1 is ENHRY and CDR2 is SYGVKD. The V and J ends lost 7 bases and 4 bases respectively, with 13 bases between them. The CDR3 DNA sequence: TGTGCCATCACTAGGGGAGGTTCCTATGGCTACACCTTC. Translation gives CAITRGGSYGYTF.

J is TRBJ2-5 and V is TRBV4-1, with 8 nucleotides matching TRBD2. CDR3 length equals 16 residues. Trimming at V came to 0 bases and at J to 5 bases, leaving 8 bases not matched to a gene. Germline V gene data show CDR1 as MGHRA and CDR2 as YSYEKL. DNA for the CDR3: TGCGCCAGCAGCCAAGAAGACGGACTAGCTTTGGAGACCCAGTACTTC. Amino acid sequence: CASSQEDGLALETQYF.

The rearrangement links TRBV7-3 to TRBJ2-1; 13 bases are a match to TRBD2. Trimming cost V 5 bases and J 7 bases; bases outside gene matches: 8. Looked up from germline, CDR1 is SGHTA and CDR2 is FQGTGA. CDR3 length equals 16 residues. The CDR3 protein is CASSPILAGGPNEQFF. CDR3 DNA sequence: TGTGCCAGCAGCCCCATACTAGCGGGAGGGCCGAATGAGCAGTTCTTC.